The present T cell receptor (beta chain) was sequenced within a study of identical twins. TCRdb re-called the 5' RACE reads with MiXCR, one entry per CDR3 protein. The table shows 300,000 to 400,000 distinct CDR3 sequences, with roughly an eighth occurring only once. Germline loops: CDR1 DFQATT, CDR2 SNEGSKA (reference sequence). The CDR3 spans 15 residues. The J segment lost 3 bases and the V segment lost 2 bases, leaving 6 bases of the junction unmatched. A word on this clonotype: The antigen remains undetermined.

Study-wide points: Reduced insertions were recorded for abundant cord blood beta clonotypes, with no such pattern in memory repertoires. These conclusions were based on statistical analysis (cross-sectional, not following the same donors). Recombination models fit unrelated individuals' TCR alpha sharing but underestimated twins'.

The same specimen was also included in a second study, on yellow fever vaccine responses in identical twins.

The sequence derives from a woman aged 18 to 35 in good health. This chain joins TRBV20-1 and TRBJ2-2, with 7 bases matching TRBD1. Sample: CD8+ T cells sorted from blood. As DNA, the CDR3 is TGCAGTGCTAGAACTGACAGGGCACACACCGGGGAGCTGTTTTTT. Translation gives CSARTDRAHTGELFF.